This T cell receptor (beta chain) stems from a study of CD8 T cells in ankylosing spondylitis. Notes on the study in general: In ankylosing spondylitis blood, a motif of roughly eight highly homologous TCR beta variants appeared characteristic. Significantly higher representation of disease-linked clones was reported for matched ankylosing spondylitis synovial fluid.

Researchers built TCR beta libraries using quantitative 5'-RACE with molecular barcodes. MiXCR, applied by TCRdb to the 5' RACE reads, yields one record per CDR3 protein. The table lists approximately 240,000 distinct CDR3 sequences, under 30% of them singletons. With V trimmed by 7 bases and J by 6 bases, 10 bases remained unmatched. The CDR3 totals 14 residues. Germline V gene lookup returns CDR1 SQVTM and CDR2 ANQGSEA. Remarks on this clonotype: No antigen is known for it.

The source is a male donor with ankylosing spondylitis or in good health (not recorded which). The V and J genes are TRBV29-1 and TRBJ2-1; 9 bases line up with TRBD1. The sample consisted of blood, either unsorted or a sorted T cell fraction (not recorded which). As DNA, the CDR3 is TGCAGCGCTCAAAGAGGGACAGGGCGCAATGAGCAGTTCTTC. Its protein product is CSAQRGTGRNEQFF.